This T cell receptor beta chain was profiled in a study of OX40 agonist ivuxolimab in advanced cancers. Study background: Dose-escalation subjects each had hepatocellular carcinoma, melanoma, renal cell or head and neck cancer. Three patients, one with hepatocellular carcinoma and two with cutaneous melanoma, responded partially.

Study-wide findings and caveats: Circulating CD4+ and CD8+ T cells showed clonal expansion by week 6 at 0.1 to 3.0 mg/kg. Relatively little clonal expansion, among the lowest observed, appeared in partial responders at 0.1-3.0 mg/kg.

In the case of this clone: Its matching antigen is unknown.

The CDR3 sequence is 12 residues long. Germline CDR1 MDHEN, CDR2 SYDVKM. V lost 1 base to trimming and J lost 4 bases, with 5 bases between them. Libraries were prepared by immunoSEQ multiplex PCR; TCRdb keeps only in-frame clonotypes and omits some of them. The data show 55,000 to 80,000 clones, 85% to 90% seen once. The chain employs TRBV28 and TRBJ2-7; unclear D gene. The sequencing here drew on CD4+ or CD8+ T cells sorted from blood, taken in a trial of the OX40 agonist ivuxolimab. The origin of this receptor is an adult with an advanced solid tumor such as melanoma, head and neck, liver or kidney cancer. This CDR3 is CASSLSRYEQYF. The DNA for the CDR3 is TGTGCCAGCAGTTTATCGCGTTACGAGCAGTACTTC.